This T cell receptor beta chain was recorded in a study of vaccination and CD4 T cells after COVID-19. Whole-study context: Overlapping spike peptides served as the stimulus for the cells. These peptides came from SARS-CoV-2 and from the common cold coronaviruses HCoV-NL63, HCoV-OC43 and HCoV-229E.

This CDR3 is built from 14 residues. Germline CDR1 reads MNHEY; CDR2 reads SMNVEV (reference sequence). V was shortened by 5 bases and J by 5 bases, with 13 bases between the two germline ends. With regard to this clonotype: No antigen is known for it.

With the Oncomine TCR Beta short-read assay, DNA from cultured CD4+ T cells was sequenced. It was cultured CD4+ T cells from which genomic DNA was extracted. TCRdb re-called the PCR reads through MiXCR, storing one row per CDR3 protein. The sample shows 12,000 or so distinct CDR3 sequences, approximately 35% of them seen only once. As to treatment: roughly 10-day PBMC culture with coronavirus spike peptide pools or control peptides (ViraFEST assay). CD4+ T-cell collection from the unexposed donor predated the COVID-19 pandemic (2011-2018). ViraFEST relied on peptide pools to expand antigen-specific T cells; the TCRs were sequenced afterward. Half-medium changes with fresh IL-2 medium occurred on days 3 and 7. Four cold-coronavirus spikes, along with SARS-CoV-2 S/N, were used to probe unexposed-donor CD4+ T cells, cells permitting.

The chain is built from TRBV27 and TRBJ1-3, with D hard to call. This clonotype originated in a human donor in good health. The sequenced sample consisted of CD4+ T cells from blood, cultured in vitro. CDR3 sequence (DNA): TGTGCCAGCAGTCCCGTTGGAGCACGAAACACCATATATTTT. This sequence encodes CASSPVGARNTIYF.